The 20 T cell receptor beta chains listed next were all sequenced from one sample in a study of cytomegalovirus exposure and HLA in healthy donors. Researchers ran the PCR with 60 Vbeta and 13 Jbeta primers. Libraries were prepared by immunoSEQ multiplex PCR; TCRdb keeps only in-frame clonotypes and omits some of them. Of under 75,000 clones detected, 70% to 90% appear once; the ten largest clones hold 2%. Sequenced material: PBMCs. Source of these receptors: a young woman in good health and CMV-seronegative.

This chain uses TRBV5-4 with TRBJ2-5, with D perhaps matching TRBD2 (5 bases). The DNA end favors TRBJ2-7, so the J call may be wrong. Germline assignment: CDR1 SGHNT and CDR2 YYREEE (reference sequence). The CDR3 runs 14 residues. CDR3 DNA: TGTGCCAGCAGCTTGTCCGGGGTCACCTACGAGCAGTACTTC. Encoded protein: CASSLSGVTYEQYF.

The chain carries TRBV11-2 and TRBJ2-4, with 8 bases that match TRBD2. The CDR3 runs to 16 residues. The V gene's germline CDR1 is SGHAT and CDR2 FQNNGV. The ends lost 6 bases at V and 1 base at J; junction bases unmatched: 8. DNA of the CDR3: TGTGCCAGCAGACCTTTTGGCGGGGGGGCCAAAAACATTCAGTACTTC. Translation gives CASRPFGGGAKNIQYF.

Written as DNA, the CDR3 is TGTGCCAGCAGCTCGCAGCGGACGGAGGTCACTGAAGCTTTCTTT. Its translation is CASSSQRTEVTEAFF. The chain carries TRBV7-3 and TRBJ1-1; D is unclear. Germline values: CDR1 SGHTA, CDR2 FQGTGA. There are 15 residues in the CDR3. The V gene lost 4 bases and the J gene lost 4 bases, with 16 bases spanning the gap.

The rearrangement links TRBV7-2 to TRBJ2-1; 11 bases are a match to TRBD1. V shed 2 bases, J shed 7 bases, and the junction held 7 bases outside the gene matches. Germline-derived CDR1 and CDR2 are SGHTA and FQGNSA. This CDR3 comprises 16 residues. The CDR3 here is CASSLNFGQGANEQFF. The CDR3 DNA sequence: TGTGCCAGCAGCTTAAATTTCGGACAGGGGGCGAATGAGCAGTTCTTC. Together with reference TRBV7-2 and TRBJ2-1, the CDR3 gives the full variable domain: GAGVSQSPSNKVTEKGKDVELRCDPISGHTALYWYRQSLGQGLEFLIYFQGNSAPDKSGLPSDRFSAERTGGSVSTLTIQRTQQEDSAVYLCASSLNFGQGANEQFFGPGTRLTVL.

CDR3 bases: TGTGCCAGCAGCATGACTAGCGGGAGAGCCACCGGGGAGCTGTTTTTT. Its protein is CASSMTSGRATGELFF. This chain uses TRBV7-8 with TRBJ2-2; 12 bases align to TRBD2. Trimming removed 5 bases from V and 4 bases from J; junction bases left unmatched: 5. The germline V gene has CDR1 SGHVS and CDR2 FQNEAQ. The CDR3 contains 16 residues.

The chain recombines TRBV4-1 with TRBJ1-1; tentative D call: TRBD1 (6 bases). This CDR3 region has 14 residues. Trimming removed 6 bases from V and 0 bases from J, with 11 bases in between. Germline loops: CDR1 MGHRA, CDR2 YSYEKL. The CDR3 protein is CASRQPGVNTEAFF. The CDR3, as DNA: TGCGCCAGCAGACAGCCAGGGGTGAACACTGAAGCTTTCTTT.

V is TRBV9 and J is TRBJ2-5; D perhaps matches TRBD2 (5 bases). The CDR3 covers 13 residues. The germline V and J ends were trimmed by 0 bases and 5 bases, with 8 bases remaining between them. CDR1 is SGDLS, CDR2 YYNGEE, per germline. The CDR3 is CASSVATRETQYF. In DNA form, the CDR3 reads TGTGCCAGCAGCGTAGCTACTAGGGAGACCCAGTACTTC.

Worth noting for this clone: The sample contains more than one DNA sequence encoding this CDR3. The V and J genes are TRBV2 and TRBJ2-2; D gene ambiguous. Germline V gene data show CDR1 as SNHLY and CDR2 as FYNNEI. This CDR3 comprises 13 residues. With 3 bases removed from V and 3 bases from J, the gap between germline ends came to 5 bases. CDR3 DNA: TGTGCCAGCAGTGAGAGCTACACCGGGGAGCTGTTTTTT. It codes for CASSESYTGELFF.

The chain couples TRBV2 to TRBJ2-1; tentatively, D is TRBD2 (6 bases). Trimming removed 6 bases at V and 3 bases at J, with 12 bases between. Germline CDR1 and CDR2: SNHLY and FYNNEI. The CDR3 has 14 residues. DNA for the CDR3: TGTGCCAGCAGAAATAGCGGAGGCTACAATGAGCAGTTCTTC. Encoded protein: CASRNSGGYNEQFF.

This clone was counted between two and nine times. The chain combines TRBV6-5 with TRBJ2-5; possible D gene TRBD2, 5 bases. Trimming pared 6 bases from V and 5 bases from J, leaving 13 bases between. Germline-derived CDR1 and CDR2 are MNHEY and SVGAGI. The CDR3 sequence is 13 residues long. CDR3 DNA sequence: TGTGCCAGCAGCGACGGGGTCAAGGAGACCCAGTACTTC. It codes for CASSDGVKETQYF.

The chain links TRBV5-4 to TRBJ2-3, with TRBD2 identical over 14 bases. The CDR3 length is 16 residues. The germline V gene has CDR1 SGHNT and CDR2 YYREEE (reference sequence). Trimming took 5 bases from V and 5 from J; bases not matched to a gene: 7. The CDR3 DNA sequence: TGTGCCAGCAGACCTGGGACTAGCGGGAGAGGAGATACGCAGTATTTT. Its translation is CASRPGTSGRGDTQYF.

The V and J genes are TRBV5-4 and TRBJ1-3; 8 bases map to TRBD1. Germline CDR1 and CDR2: SGHNT and YYREEE (reference sequence). This CDR3 is 15 amino acids long. Trimming cost V 2 bases and J 2 bases; bases outside gene matches: 3. CDR3 DNA: TGTGCCAGCAGCTTCAGGACAGGGACTGGAAACACCATATATTTT. Translation gives CASSFRTGTGNTIYF.

V and J are TRBV9 and TRBJ2-7, with D possibly matching TRBD2 (5 bases). The CDR3 is 14 amino acids. Per the germline V gene, CDR1 is SGDLS and CDR2 is YYNGEE. V lost 6 bases to trimming and J lost 0 bases, with 13 bases between them. The CDR3 bases are TGTGCCAGCAACCCGACGGGGAGCTCCTACGAGCAGTACTTC. It yields the protein CASNPTGSSYEQYF.

The J gene is TRBJ2-3, the V gene TRBV7-8; 8 bases map to TRBD2. From germline, CDR1 is SGHVS and CDR2 FQNEAQ. The junction had 8 bases not matched to a gene; V was cut back by 6 bases and J by 6 bases. This CDR3 is built from 14 residues. CDR3 amino acids: CASRAGEDLDTQYF. CDR3 coding DNA: TGTGCCAGCAGAGCGGGAGAGGATTTGGATACGCAGTATTTT.

The CDR3 loop reads CSVGTGGYYEQYF. Here the CDR3 DNA reads TGCAGCGTTGGGACAGGGGGATACTACGAGCAGTACTTC. The chain carries TRBV29-1 and TRBJ2-7, with 10 nucleotides matching TRBD1. CDR1 and CDR2 from the germline V gene are SQVTM and ANQGSEA. The CDR3 contains 13 residues. V shed 4 bases and J 3 bases; nucleotides not matched to a gene: 3.

The chain joins TRBV18 to TRBJ2-1, with 7 bases identical to TRBD1. Trimming cost V 1 base and J 2 bases; bases outside gene matches: 2. The germline CDR1 and CDR2 sequences are KGHSH and LQKENI. The CDR3 consists of 15 residues. The CDR3 coding sequence is TGTGCCAGCTCACCACGACAGGGAGCCTACAATGAGCAGTTCTTC. It specifies CASSPRQGAYNEQFF.

The chain combines TRBV4-2 with TRBJ1-5, with 7 bases that match TRBD1. CDR3 length equals 20 residues. CDR1 is LGHNA and CDR2 is YNFKEQ in the germline V gene. After removal of 1 base from V and 0 bases from J, the junction contained 15 bases not matched to a gene. CDR3 amino acids: CASSQVSSGQTPFSNQPQHF. DNA of the CDR3: TGTGCCAGCAGCCAAGTTTCCTCGGGACAGACTCCCTTTAGCAATCAGCCCCAGCATTTT.

V usage is TRBV9 and J usage is TRBJ2-7; maybe TRBD1 (6 bases). There are 15 residues in the CDR3. Trimming took off 0 bases at V and 0 bases at J, with 10 bases between the two ends. The V gene's germline CDR1 is SGDLS and CDR2 YYNGEE. In nucleotides, the CDR3 is TGTGCCAGCAGCGTAGGTCTACAGGGCTCCTACGAGCAGTACTTC. Translated, it gives CASSVGLQGSYEQYF. Full variable domain (rest looked up from reference TRBV9 and TRBJ2-7): DSGVTQTPKHLITATGQRVTLRCSPRSGDLSVYWYQQSLDQGLQFLIQYYNGEERAKGNILERFSAQQFPDLHSELNLSSLELGDSALYFCASSVGLQGSYEQYFGPGTRLTVT.

V usage is TRBV7-9 and J usage is TRBJ2-7, with 9 bases identical to TRBD1. Per the germline V gene, CDR1 is SEHNR and CDR2 is FQNEAQ (reference sequence). V lost 1 base and J lost 7; bases outside the gene matches: 8. The CDR3 is 15 residues long. The CDR3 loop is CASSLGGTGRKEQYF. The DNA for the CDR3 is TGTGCCAGCAGCTTAGGTGGGACAGGGCGGAAAGAGCAGTACTTC. The full variable domain, rest sourced from reference TRBV7-9 and TRBJ2-7, is DTGVSQNPRHKITKRGQNVTFRCDPISEHNRLYWYRQTLGQGPEFLTYFQNEAQLEKSRLLSDRFSAERPKGSFSTLEIQRTEQGDSAMYLCASSLGGTGRKEQYFGPGTRLTVT.

In this sample, this clone is medium-sized. V and J are TRBV19 and TRBJ1-1; D is undetermined. CDR1 and CDR2 (germline): LNHDA, SQIVND (reference sequence). The CDR3 is 13 residues long. V dropped 5 bases and J dropped 1 base, with 8 bases sitting between them. CDR3 bases: TGTGCCAGTAGTGCCGCGGGGAACACTGAAGCTTTCTTT. It translates to CASSAAGNTEAFF.